What follows are 28 T cell receptor beta chains derived from one specimen sequenced in a study of cytomegalovirus exposure and HLA in healthy donors. The primer mix had 60 Vbeta and 13 Jbeta primers. The protocol was immunoSEQ multiplex PCR, while the TCRdb copy is restricted to in-frame clones and leaves out a portion. Here the sample spans 100,000 to 150,000 clones, about 82% being singletons. Material: PBMCs. The receptors come from a boy aged 10-17 years in good health and CMV-seronegative.

The chain carries TRBV7-9 and TRBJ2-7, with D uncertain. The CDR3 covers 14 residues. With 5 bases removed from V and 1 base from J, the gap between germline ends came to 12 bases. The germline V gene has CDR1 SEHNR and CDR2 FQNEAQ (reference sequence). CDR3 DNA: TGTGCCAGCAGCCTACCTACCAGGTCCTACGAGCAGTACTTC. Protein product: CASSLPTRSYEQYF.

The rearrangement uses TRBV9 and TRBJ2-2; tentative D call: TRBD1 (6 bases). The CDR3 length is 17 residues. Germline-derived CDR1 and CDR2 are SGDLS and YYNGEE. V shed 0 bases and J shed 4 bases, with 16 bases lying between them. The CDR3 sequence: CASSVAIGQPSTGELFF. CDR3 DNA: TGTGCCAGCAGCGTAGCTATAGGACAGCCGAGCACCGGGGAGCTGTTTTTT.

The chain has TRBV5-4 and TRBJ2-7; 8 bases align to TRBD2. V lost 2 bases and J lost 4; bases outside the gene matches: 2. Germline V gives CDR1 SGHNT, CDR2 YYREEE (reference sequence). The CDR3 consists of 13 residues. CDR3 DNA sequence: TGTGCCAGCAGCTTACTAGCGGAGTACGAGCAGTACTTC. Its protein is CASSLLAEYEQYF. Full variable domain (remainder filled in from reference TRBV5-4 and TRBJ2-7): ETGVTQSPTHLIKTRGQQVTLRCSSQSGHNTVSWYQQALGQGPQFIFQYYREEENGRGNFPPRFSGLQFPNYSSELNVNALELDDSALYLCASSLLAEYEQYFGPGTRLTVT.

This CDR3 is CSVMSNPYEQYF. The CDR3 coding sequence is TGCAGCGTAATGTCAAATCCCTACGAGCAGTACTTC. The chain joins TRBV29-1 to TRBJ2-7; no reliable D call. The length of the CDR3 is 12 residues. CDR1 SQVTM and CDR2 ANQGSEA come from the germline V gene. V was cut by 6 bases and J by 2 bases, with 11 bases left in between.

CDR3 protein: CASSVAAYNEQFF. In nucleotides, the CDR3 is TGTGCCAGCAGCGTCGCGGCCTACAATGAGCAGTTCTTC. The chain carries TRBV9 and TRBJ2-1, with unresolved D. The CDR3 contains 13 residues. With 2 bases removed from V and 2 bases from J, the gap between germline ends came to 5 bases. The germline gives CDR1 SGDLS, CDR2 YYNGEE. The full variable domain, with the rest looked up from reference TRBV9 and TRBJ2-1, is DSGVTQTPKHLITATGQRVTLRCSPRSGDLSVYWYQQSLDQGLQFLIQYYNGEERAKGNILERFSAQQFPDLHSELNLSSLELGDSALYFCASSVAAYNEQFFGPGTRLTVL.

The V gene is TRBV7-9, the J gene TRBJ2-1; TRBD2 agrees at 14 bases. With 4 bases clipped from V and 5 bases from J, the junction kept 7 bases outside the gene matches. The germline gives CDR1 SEHNR, CDR2 FQNEAQ (reference sequence). The CDR3 loop spans 17 amino acids. The CDR3: CASSSGLAGDNNNEQFF. The CDR3, as DNA: TGTGCCAGCAGCTCGGGACTAGCGGGAGATAACAACAATGAGCAGTTCTTC.

A few counts support this clone. The J gene is TRBJ2-1, the V gene TRBV6-1; possible D gene TRBD2, 6 bases. Germline V CDR1 and CDR2: MNHNS, SASEGT. The CDR3 length is 15 residues. V was cut by 0 bases and J by 1 base, with 7 bases left in between. The CDR3 DNA follows: TGTGCCAGCAGTGAAGCGGGAGGATCCTACAATGAGCAGTTCTTC. This gives the protein CASSEAGGSYNEQFF.

This chain links TRBV11-1 with TRBJ2-5, with 7 bases lining up with TRBD2. Unmatched junction bases numbered 10, after V lost 8 bases and J lost 1 base. Germline V gives CDR1 SGHAT, CDR2 FQDESV (reference sequence). This CDR3 is 15 amino acids long. CDR3 in amino acids: CASPRSGAFQETQYF. The CDR3 nucleotides read TGTGCCAGCCCAAGAAGCGGGGCCTTCCAAGAGACCCAGTACTTC.

The chain recombines TRBV19 with TRBJ1-5; no clear D gene. Trimming removed 2 bases from V and 3 bases from J, with 8 bases in between. Germline V gene lookup returns CDR1 LNHDA and CDR2 SQIVND (reference sequence). The CDR3 runs to 14 residues. CDR3 sequence: CASSISQNNQPQHF. The CDR3 DNA sequence: TGTGCCAGTAGTATATCTCAGAACAATCAGCCCCAGCATTTT.

The J gene is TRBJ2-1, the V gene TRBV10-3, with 13 bases lining up with TRBD2. V lost 9 bases, J lost 6 bases, and 2 bases stayed unmatched. CDR3 length: 13 amino acids. The V gene's germline CDR1 is ENHRY and CDR2 SYGVKD. The DNA for the CDR3 is TGTGCCATGGGACTAGCGGGATCCAATGAGCAGTTCTTC. Its protein is CAMGLAGSNEQFF.

The chain combines TRBV4-2 with TRBJ1-3; no definite D call. The CDR3 has 18 residues. V was clipped by 0 bases and J by 0 bases, with 15 bases between them. Germline V CDR1 and CDR2: LGHNA, YNFKEQ. DNA of the CDR3: TGTGCCAGCAGCCAAGATACGGGATTGGGGAGCTCTGGAAACACCATATATTTT. Protein product: CASSQDTGLGSSGNTIYF.

V usage is TRBV7-2 and J usage is TRBJ2-7; 12 bases agree with TRBD2. The CDR3 is 14 residues long. The V and J ends lost 8 bases and 7 bases, in that order; junction bases with no gene match: 9. The germline gives CDR1 SGHTA, CDR2 FQGNSA. CDR3 nucleotides: TGTGCCAGCCGAACTGGACTAGCGGGAAGGGAGCAGTACTTC. Amino acid sequence: CASRTGLAGREQYF. The variable domain in full, completed from reference TRBV7-2 and TRBJ2-7, reads GAGVSQSPSNKVTEKGKDVELRCDPISGHTALYWYRQSLGQGLEFLIYFQGNSAPDKSGLPSDRFSAERTGGSVSTLTIQRTQQEDSAVYLCASRTGLAGREQYFGPGTRLTVT.

The chain couples TRBV15 to TRBJ2-5, with D possibly matching TRBD2 (5 bases). CDR1 LNHNV and CDR2 YYDKDF come from the germline V gene (reference sequence). Trimming shortened V by 0 bases and J by 0 bases, and 14 bases separated the two germline ends. This CDR3 is built from 17 residues. The CDR3 loop is CATSRDRPAAYQETQYF. CDR3 sequence (DNA): TGTGCCACCAGCAGAGATAGGCCAGCGGCGTACCAAGAGACCCAGTACTTC.

The chain is built from TRBV27 and TRBJ1-3, with 8 bases matching TRBD1. Germline values: CDR1 MNHEY, CDR2 SMNVEV (reference sequence). V shed 5 bases, J shed 7 bases, and the junction held 13 bases outside the gene matches. This CDR3 contains 16 residues. As DNA, the CDR3 is TGTGCCAGCAGTCTAACCCCCGGGACAGGAGTTAACACCATATATTTT. Protein product: CASSLTPGTGVNTIYF.

This chain joins TRBV29-1 and TRBJ2-7, with 13 bases identical to TRBD2. The V gene end was trimmed by 6 bases and the J gene end by 2 bases; junction bases not matched to a gene: 13. CDR1 is SQVTM and CDR2 is ANQGSEA in the germline V gene. The CDR3 loop spans 17 amino acids. CDR3 DNA sequence: TGCAGCGTCCTAACAGGGACTAGCGGGAAGGTCCCCTACGAGCAGTACTTC. Amino acids: CSVLTGTSGKVPYEQYF.

The rearrangement uses TRBV19 and TRBJ2-7; 7 positions match TRBD1. The V and J ends lost 5 bases and 3 bases, in that order; junction bases with no gene match: 7. The germline gives CDR1 LNHDA, CDR2 SQIVND (reference sequence). This CDR3 is built from 14 residues. CDR3 in DNA: TGTGCCAGTAGTCCAATGGGACAGTTCTACGAGCAGTACTTC. Translation: CASSPMGQFYEQYF.

Only a few counts were recorded for this clone. The chain carries TRBV6-1 and TRBJ1-3; D might be TRBD1 (5 bases). V was shortened by 4 bases and J by 10 bases, with 11 bases between the two germline ends. This CDR3 is built from 12 residues. Germline values: CDR1 MNHNS, CDR2 SASEGT. CDR3 DNA sequence: TGTGCCAGCAGTGCGCCTGGGGGGACCATATATTTT. Its protein is CASSAPGGTIYF.

This chain links TRBV9 with TRBJ1-2; maybe TRBD1 (6 bases). V was pared by 3 bases and J by 7 bases, with 10 bases between. The length of the CDR3 is 12 residues. Per the germline V gene, CDR1 is SGDLS and CDR2 is YYNGEE. CDR3: CASSGGGGGYTF. The CDR3 DNA sequence: TGTGCCAGCAGCGGCGGGGGCGGTGGCTACACCTTC.

J is TRBJ1-1 and V is TRBV20-1, with D possibly matching TRBD1 (6 bases). The ends were cut back, 6 bases at V and 2 bases at J, with 7 bases in the middle. CDR3 length: 11 residues. Germline lookup yields CDR1 DFQATT and CDR2 SNEGSKA (reference sequence). The CDR3 DNA sequence: TGCAGTGCCAGGGGTAACACTGAAGCTTTCTTT. Amino acid sequence: CSARGNTEAFF.

The CDR3 here is CAWSVIEGDYGYTF. CDR3 coding DNA: TGTGCCTGGAGTGTCATTGAGGGAGACTATGGCTACACCTTC. The chain joins TRBV30 to TRBJ1-2; D call uncertain. The CDR3 runs 14 residues. The germline gives CDR1 GTSNPN, CDR2 SVGIG (reference sequence). V was trimmed by 0 bases and J by 3 bases, leaving 11 bases between them.

V is TRBV30 and J is TRBJ2-1, with 10 bases identical to TRBD1. CDR1 and CDR2 from the germline V gene are GTSNPN and SVGIG (reference sequence). The CDR3 sequence is 15 residues long. The V segment lost 4 bases and the J segment 12 bases; nucleotides outside the gene matches: 15. The CDR3 coding sequence is TGTGCCTGGACTCGTCCGGGACAGGGGAATGGATGGCAGTTCTTC. As protein: CAWTRPGQGNGWQFF.

This chain joins TRBV5-3 and TRBJ1-3; no reliable D call. TRBV5-3 falls under the ORF class, with uncertain function. With 0 bases removed from V and 0 bases from J, the gap between germline ends came to 10 bases. The CDR3 contains 16 residues. CDR3 region: CARSLGVNYSGNTIYF. The CDR3 DNA reads as TGTGCCAGAAGCTTGGGGGTCAACTACTCTGGAAACACCATATATTTT.

This chain connects TRBV30 to TRBJ2-3; D is perhaps TRBD2 (5 bases). Germline loops: CDR1 GTSNPN, CDR2 SVGIG (reference sequence). V lost 0 bases and J 5 bases, leaving 12 bases between the germline ends. The CDR3 is made up of 14 amino acids. CDR3 region: CAWSVQRQRDTQYF. CDR3 sequence (DNA): TGTGCCTGGAGTGTACAGCGGCAACGAGATACGCAGTATTTT.

This rearrangement joins TRBV7-8 to TRBJ2-7, with D possibly TRBD2 on 6 matching bases. CDR1 is SGHVS, CDR2 FQNEAQ, per germline. Trimming took off 1 base at V and 4 bases at J, with 14 bases between the two ends. There are 15 residues in the CDR3. The CDR3 nucleotides are TGTGCCAGCAGCTTAGTAGAAATGCGGGGTTACGAGCAGTACTTC. Translating gives CASSLVEMRGYEQYF.

DNA of the CDR3: TGTGCCAGCAGCTTTAGGACAGGGGGAAACTATGGCTACACCTTC. Translated: CASSFRTGGNYGYTF. This chain joins TRBV5-6 and TRBJ1-2; 10 nucleotides line up with TRBD1. Germline V CDR1 and CDR2: SGHDT, YYEEEE. There are 15 residues in the CDR3. V shed 2 bases, J shed 2 bases, and the junction held 3 bases outside the gene matches. Variable domain in full (rest from reference TRBV5-6 and TRBJ1-2): DAGVTQSPTHLIKTRGQQVTLRCSPKSGHDTVSWYQQALGQGPQFIFQYYEEEERQRGNFPDRFSGHQFPNYSSELNVNALLLGDSALYLCASSFRTGGNYGYTFGSGTRLTVV.

The V call is TRBV27, the J call TRBJ2-5; 7 bases match TRBD2. V lost 3 bases to trimming and J lost 4 bases; unmatched junction nucleotides: 8. Germline values: CDR1 MNHEY, CDR2 SMNVEV (reference sequence). The CDR3 runs 15 residues. The CDR3 reads CASSFSRERIETQYF. Written as DNA, the CDR3 is TGTGCCAGCAGTTTCTCGCGGGAGAGGATAGAGACCCAGTACTTC.

The rearrangement links TRBV2 to TRBJ1-1; tentatively, D is TRBD1 (6 bases). The CDR3 has 16 amino acids. Germline lookup yields CDR1 SNHLY and CDR2 FYNNEI. Trimming removed 6 bases at V and 0 bases at J, with 17 bases between. For the CDR3, the DNA is TGTGCCAGCAGCCGTAGGACAGCCCCCATGAACACTGAAGCTTTCTTT. It is translated as CASSRRTAPMNTEAFF. The full variable domain, rest sourced from reference TRBV2 and TRBJ1-1, is EPEVTQTPSHQVTQMGQEVILRCVPISNHLYFYWYRQILGQKVEFLVSFYNNEISEKSEIFDDQFSVERPDGSNFTLKIRSTKLEDSAMYFCASSRRTAPMNTEAFFGQGTRLTVV.

The chain carries TRBV7-9 and TRBJ1-1, with D unclear. V was cut by 1 base and J by 10 bases, with 10 bases left in between. This CDR3 is built from 12 residues. Germline assignment: CDR1 SEHNR and CDR2 FQNEAQ (reference sequence). The CDR3 nucleotides read TGTGCCAGCAGCTTAGTAGAGGCGGCAGCTTTCTTT. The encoded protein is CASSLVEAAAFF.